Each of the 21 T cell receptor beta chains below was sequenced from the same sample in a study of tumor-infiltrating lymphocytes in primary liver carcinoma. The template, roughly 0.45 ug total RNA, yielded TCR beta cDNA made with a constant-region primer. Generation of the TCR beta libraries relied on three nested multiplex PCR rounds using slightly modified ARM-PCR. A C-beta reverse primer and TRBV1-TRBV30 forward primers served in each of the first two PCR rounds, at approximately 10 cycles apiece. Each CDR3 protein gets one entry after TCRdb re-called the multiplex PCR reads with MiXCR. This sample has 150,000 to 200,000 distinct CDR3 sequences, with just under 85% found just once. The tissue used was unsorted bulk material of about 19-31 mg. RNA and DNA were co-extracted from it with the AllPrep DNA/RNA mini kit. The material sequenced was tumor tissue from primary liver carcinoma. These receptors were collected from a man aged 40-50 years with primary liver carcinoma and hepatitis B virus infection.

The V call is TRBV6-2 or TRBV6-3, the J call TRBJ2-7; D is unresolved. Germline CDR1 is MNHEY and CDR2 is SVGEGT. V was shortened by 2 bases and J by 6 bases, with 17 bases between the two germline ends. CDR3 length: 15 residues. As DNA, the CDR3 is TGTGCCAGCAGTTACCCGGGCGATAGAAGGTGCGAGCAGTACTTC. Translating it yields CASSYPGDRRCEQYF.

As regards this clonotype: One junction end does not reproduce the germline sequence, and a read error may be involved. In DNA form, the CDR3 reads TGCGCCAGCAGCCCCGTTGAGGGGGTTGGCAATCAACCCCAGCATTTT. This translates into CASSPVEGVGNQPQHF. The chain links TRBV4-1 to TRBJ1-5, with D perhaps matching TRBD1 (6 bases). Germline V lookup: CDR1 MGHRA, CDR2 YSYEKL. This CDR3 comprises 16 residues.

For this clonotype: An end of the junction does not agree with germline; a read error may underlie this. The chain employs TRBV11-2 and TRBJ2-1; 7 positions match TRBD2. Germline CDR1 reads SGHAT; CDR2 reads FQNNGV. The CDR3 consists of 19 residues. The CDR3 sequence: CASSFQWVPGTNGSHEQFF. The CDR3 region has the DNA TGTGCTAGCAGCTTCCAATGGGTGCCTGGGACTAACGGGAGTCATGAGCAGTTTTTC.

On this clonotype: A junction end diverges from the germline sequence, so it may reflect a read error. The V gene is TRBV4-2, the J gene TRBJ2-7; weak D call: TRBD2 (5 bases). The CDR3 is 15 amino acids. CDR1 is LGHNA, CDR2 YNFKEQ, per germline. The CDR3 region has the DNA TGTGCCATCAGCCCAGGCCCAGGAGGTCTTGACGAGGAGTACTTC. This encodes CAISPGPGGLDEEYF.

A remark on this clonotype: At one end the junction does not follow the germline gene, possibly because of a read error. The rearrangement links TRBV29-1 to TRBJ2-1; TRBD1 matches 7 bases. The CDR3 is made up of 11 amino acids. Germline CDR1 reads SQVTM; CDR2 reads ANQGSEA. CDR3 sequence reads: CSVGQANEHFF. CDR3 DNA sequence: TGCAGTGTTGGACAGGCCAATGAGCACTTCTTC.

Remarks on this clonotype: A much larger clone differs by one base, so this may be a read error. The CDR3 DNA reads as TGCCCCAGCAGCCCGAGAGGTAGGACGAACACTGAAGCTTTCTTT. This translates into CPSSPRGRTNTEAFF. The V call is TRBV5-1, the J call TRBJ1-1; D gene uncertain. CDR1 SGHRS and CDR2 YFSETQ come from the germline V gene. The CDR3 consists of 15 residues.

For this clonotype: At one end, the junction sequence differs from germline, possibly due to a read error. The CDR3 here is CASSSDPTSQEQLF. The CDR3 DNA reads TGTGCCAGCAGCTCCGACCCGACTAGCCAAGAGCAGCTCTTC. The J gene is TRBJ2-1, the V gene TRBV6-2 or TRBV6-3; 7 bases align to TRBD2. Germline CDR1 is MNHEY and CDR2 is SVGEGT. This CDR3 comprises 14 residues.

This clonotype was picked up one time. The CDR3, as DNA: TGTGCCAGCTCACCTGACAGGGGAGCCGGGGAGCTGTTTTTT. The encoded protein is CASSPDRGAGELFF. The chain couples TRBV18 to TRBJ2-2; 8 nucleotides line up with TRBD1. The CDR3 covers 14 residues. The J segment lost 6 bases and the V segment lost 3 bases, leaving 3 bases of the junction unmatched. CDR1 is KGHSH and CDR2 is LQKENI in the germline V gene.

This clonotype was recorded at least ten times. The V gene is TRBV5-1, the J gene TRBJ1-2; 10 nucleotides match TRBD1. V gave up 4 bases and J gave up 5 bases; unmatched junction bases: 8. This CDR3 comprises 15 residues. CDR1 and CDR2 from the germline V gene are SGHRS and YFSETQ. For the CDR3, the DNA is TGCGCCAGCAGCCCGACCCGGGACAGGGGTTATGGCTACACCTTC. Protein sequence: CASSPTRDRGYGYTF.

About this clonotype: One end of the junction varies from germline; a read error may be responsible. This rearrangement joins TRBV6-1 to TRBJ2-1; D is unresolved. Germline V lookup: CDR1 MNHNS, CDR2 SASEGT. This CDR3 comprises 13 residues. CDR3 sequence (DNA): TGTGCCAGCAGTGAAGAGAAGGGCATTGAGCGGTTCTTC. Protein sequence: CASSEEKGIERFF.

As regards this clonotype: Since no conserved phenylalanine or tryptophan closes the CDR3, a read error is the likely cause. No DNA is shown, since the ends of the CDR3 on it are uncertain; the CDR3 is the one TCRdb lists. The genes are TRBV12-3 or TRBV12-4 and TRBJ2-5; the DNA was not compared with TRBD2, the D call given in the table. Termini included, the CDR3 measures 13 amino acids. CDR3: CASSIAGVETHYL.

The rearrangement links TRBV20-1 to TRBJ2-1, with TRBD2 identical over 7 bases. This CDR3 comprises 14 residues. Trimming cost V 5 bases and J 1 base; bases outside gene matches: 5. The germline V gene encodes CDR1 DFQATT and CDR2 SNEGSKA (reference sequence). CDR3 in DNA: TGCAGTGCTCCTCGGGAGGTTTCCTACAATGAGCAGTTCTTC. Translated: CSAPREVSYNEQFF.

CDR3 loop: CSASRTGAAGNTIYF. Here the CDR3 DNA reads TGCAGTGCTAGCCGGACAGGGGCGGCGGGAAACACCATATATTTT. V usage is TRBV20-1 and J usage is TRBJ1-3; 9 bases match TRBD1. Germline loops: CDR1 DFQATT, CDR2 SNEGSKA (reference sequence). This CDR3 is built from 15 residues. Losses at the gene ends were 3 bases for V and 4 bases for J; bases not matched to a gene: 7.

Details on this clonotype: A much larger clonotype is one base distant, so this may be a read error. The gene calls are TRBV5-1 and TRBJ1-2; D possibly corresponds to TRBD1 (5 bases). The CDR3 covers 15 residues. Germline CDR1 and CDR2: SGHRS and YFSETQ. CDR3 residues: CSSSLASAGNYGYTF. DNA of the CDR3: TGCTCCAGCAGCTTGGCCTCGGCAGGGAACTATGGCTACACCTTC.

The CDR3: CASNYTGPFSWELFF. The CDR3 DNA reads TGTGCCAGTAACTATACAGGACCTTTCTCCTGGGAGCTGTTTTTT. The chain is built from TRBV11-1 and TRBJ2-2; D may be TRBD1 (5 bases). V lost 9 bases, J lost 9 bases, and 23 bases lay in between. This CDR3 contains 15 residues. CDR1 is SGHAT and CDR2 is FQDESV in the germline V gene (reference sequence).

Note on this clonotype: One end of the junction is discordant with germline, which a read error may explain. This chain connects TRBV10-3 to TRBJ2-7; D is unresolved. This CDR3 has 14 amino acids. Germline V CDR1 and CDR2: ENHRY, SYGVKD. The CDR3 bases are TGTGCCATCAGACAGAGACTCACTGGGGTTGAGCAGTCCTTC. Its translation: CAIRQRLTGVEQSF.

The chain employs TRBV4-2 and TRBJ1-2, with D perhaps matching TRBD1 (5 bases). The CDR3 length is 14 residues. V shed 6 bases and J shed 8 bases, with 19 bases lying between them. CDR1 is LGHNA, CDR2 YNFKEQ, per germline. The CDR3 nucleotides are TGTGCCAGCAGACCAGGTCGAACAGGCTGGGGCTACACCTTC. This translates into CASRPGRTGWGYTF.

Turning to this clonotype: At one end, the junction sequence differs from germline, possibly due to a read error. The chain's CDR3 is CASSIDMERFF. CDR3 DNA: TGTGCCAGCAGCATTGACATGGAGCGGTTCTTC. The gene calls are TRBV11-2 and TRBJ2-1; D not certain. The germline gives CDR1 SGHAT, CDR2 FQNNGV. This CDR3 comprises 11 residues.

As regards this clonotype: A junction boundary mismatches the germline segment, possibly from a read error. The chain couples TRBV12-3 or TRBV12-4 to TRBJ2-5; D possibly corresponds to TRBD1 (5 bases). This CDR3 has 14 residues. For the CDR3, the DNA is TGTGCCAGCAGTTTTTCAGGGAATGAGGTGACCCAGTACTTT. Protein sequence: CASSFSGNEVTQYF.

To note about this clonotype: The CDR3 does not end in the conserved phenylalanine or tryptophan, so this is likely a read error. This sequence joins TRBV29-1 and TRBJ1-3; no firm D call. Germline V CDR1 and CDR2: SQVTM, ANQGSEA. There are 12 residues in the CDR3. The CDR3 DNA sequence: TGCAGTGCAAAGTGTAATGGAAACACCATATATATT. Translating it yields CSAKCNGNTIYI.

Notes on this clonotype: One junction end disagrees with the germline gene, perhaps due to a read error. The chain couples TRBV6-6 to TRBJ1-2, with 7 bases lining up with TRBD1. The V gene's germline CDR1 is MNHNY and CDR2 SVGAGI (reference sequence). This CDR3 is 14 amino acids long. The CDR3 coding sequence is TGTGTCAGCGGCCCCGACAGGGACTTCTATGGCTACATCTTC. This codes for CVSGPDRDFYGYIF.